This TCR beta chain was obtained from a study of a mutant IDH1 vaccine in newly diagnosed glioma. For the study at large: Treated patients, averaging around 40 years, were approximately 60% male and about 38% female. The timing of visit V12 was week 35, and that of visit V13 was week 47. Whole-study findings and limits: Pseudoprogression looked unconnected to shifts in top peripheral T cell clonotypes.

Stated time point: week 35, safety follow-up. In every dose of vaccine, 300 ug of mutant IDH1 20-mer peptide was given alongside topical imiquimod. On this clone: Its specificity is not known.

Sequencing was performed with immunoSEQ multiplex PCR; in TCRdb, only in-frame clones are kept and a portion is missing. This repertoire shows tens of thousands of clones, about 80% found once; its top ten account for 15%. V was trimmed by 0 bases and J by 1 base, leaving 10 bases between them. The length of the CDR3 is 15 residues. CDR1 SGHRS and CDR2 YFSETQ come from the germline V gene. The sample was PBMCs, taken from a glioma patient whose treatment included an IDH1 peptide vaccine. The sequence was collected from a man aged 25 to 40 with glioma. The J gene is TRBJ1-1, the V gene TRBV5-1; D perhaps matches TRBD1 (6 bases). CDR3 DNA: TGCGCCAGCAGCTTGGCACCACAGGGGAACACTGAAGCTTTCTTT. Translation gives CASSLAPQGNTEAFF.